The TCR beta chain described here comes from a study of OX40 agonist ivuxolimab in advanced cancers. Background for the entire study: Ivuxolimab was a fully human IgG2 agonistic monoclonal antibody targeting the costimulatory receptor OX40 (CD134). The paper covers the monotherapy dose-escalation part of the phase I ivuxolimab trial, which included N of about 50 patients. Partial responses occurred in three dose-escalation patients, of whom one had hepatocellular carcinoma and two had cutaneous melanoma. Intravenous ivuxolimab was administered to patients every 2 weeks at six dose levels: 0.01, 0.1, 0.3, 1.5, 3 and 10 mg/kg. Among the 52 dose-escalation patients, around 19 had hepatocellular carcinoma, about 15 melanoma, 9 renal cell carcinoma and 9 head and neck cancer. Patients were allowed to have had prior anti-PD-1, anti-PD-L1 or anti-CTLA-4 therapy, and approximately 40% of the dose-escalation patients had been treated with checkpoint inhibitors. In the dose-escalation cohort, 82.7% of patients were male, and the mean age was approximately 60 years, with a range of about 20 to 79. Peripheral TCRbeta sequencing was intended to test whether TCR sequence diversity was altered and clonal T-cell expansion was caused by ivuxolimab. What the research found in general, with its limitations: Antigen specificity was not determined for the clonally expanded peripheral T cells. Low levels of normalized T-cell clonal expansion were also seen in some patients who did not respond. After ivuxolimab, CD8+ T cells had more expanded clones than CD4+ T cells on average. At doses from 0.1 to 3.0 mg/kg, clonal expansion was seen in both CD4+ and CD8+ blood T cells between baseline and week 6. In the 0.1-3.0 mg/kg groups, partial responders had among the lowest normalized peripheral clonal expansion, particularly in CD8+ T cells.

For sequencing of the TCRbeta CDR3 region, genomic DNA was extracted from the sorted cells. The immunoSEQ Assay was used to sequence the TCRbeta CDR3 regions. The source is immuneACCESS, and TCRdb retained only in-frame sequences with V and J called. Part of the clones is not carried over; for the studies checked, unresolved V genes explain less than half of this, and the remainder is unexplained. In all, the sample holds about 50,000 clones, and 80% to 95% of those were seen once. The top ten clonotypes cover about 7% of the sample. The trial excluded patients who had a history of autoimmune disease or who were on systemic immunosuppression. Peripheral blood for TCR sequencing was collected from all dose cohorts at baseline, on cycle 4 day 1, and on cycle 7 day 1. Samples came from an open-label, multicenter, first-in-human phase I dose-escalation trial of ivuxolimab. Adults with locally advanced or metastatic melanoma, renal cell, hepatocellular, or head and neck squamous cell carcinoma were enrolled in the trial. Before TCR sequencing, CD4+ and CD8+ T cells were separately sorted from peripheral blood.

Taken from the germline V gene, the CDR1 and CDR2 loops are MGHRA and YSYEKL. The CDR3 goes from the cysteine to the phenylalanine over 15 residues. Only the CDR3 DNA stays, 45 bases, in frame from base 1. Relative to germline, V is 0 bases shorter and J is 2 bases shorter, with 11 bases between their ends. A note on this clone: Its antigen has not been determined. Per-nucleotide qualities are absent, and no much larger clonotype sits a single base away.

Sequencing was performed on CD4+ or CD8+ T cells sorted from blood, taken in a trial of the OX40 agonist ivuxolimab. The receptor's source is an adult with an advanced solid tumor such as melanoma, head and neck, liver or kidney cancer. The chain couples TRBV4-1 to TRBJ2-7; the D gene is perhaps TRBD1, on 6 matching bases. In nucleotide form, the sequence is TGCGCCAGCAGCCAAGAATCAGGGGAGACCTACGAGCAGTACTTC. Its amino acids are CASSQESGETYEQYF.